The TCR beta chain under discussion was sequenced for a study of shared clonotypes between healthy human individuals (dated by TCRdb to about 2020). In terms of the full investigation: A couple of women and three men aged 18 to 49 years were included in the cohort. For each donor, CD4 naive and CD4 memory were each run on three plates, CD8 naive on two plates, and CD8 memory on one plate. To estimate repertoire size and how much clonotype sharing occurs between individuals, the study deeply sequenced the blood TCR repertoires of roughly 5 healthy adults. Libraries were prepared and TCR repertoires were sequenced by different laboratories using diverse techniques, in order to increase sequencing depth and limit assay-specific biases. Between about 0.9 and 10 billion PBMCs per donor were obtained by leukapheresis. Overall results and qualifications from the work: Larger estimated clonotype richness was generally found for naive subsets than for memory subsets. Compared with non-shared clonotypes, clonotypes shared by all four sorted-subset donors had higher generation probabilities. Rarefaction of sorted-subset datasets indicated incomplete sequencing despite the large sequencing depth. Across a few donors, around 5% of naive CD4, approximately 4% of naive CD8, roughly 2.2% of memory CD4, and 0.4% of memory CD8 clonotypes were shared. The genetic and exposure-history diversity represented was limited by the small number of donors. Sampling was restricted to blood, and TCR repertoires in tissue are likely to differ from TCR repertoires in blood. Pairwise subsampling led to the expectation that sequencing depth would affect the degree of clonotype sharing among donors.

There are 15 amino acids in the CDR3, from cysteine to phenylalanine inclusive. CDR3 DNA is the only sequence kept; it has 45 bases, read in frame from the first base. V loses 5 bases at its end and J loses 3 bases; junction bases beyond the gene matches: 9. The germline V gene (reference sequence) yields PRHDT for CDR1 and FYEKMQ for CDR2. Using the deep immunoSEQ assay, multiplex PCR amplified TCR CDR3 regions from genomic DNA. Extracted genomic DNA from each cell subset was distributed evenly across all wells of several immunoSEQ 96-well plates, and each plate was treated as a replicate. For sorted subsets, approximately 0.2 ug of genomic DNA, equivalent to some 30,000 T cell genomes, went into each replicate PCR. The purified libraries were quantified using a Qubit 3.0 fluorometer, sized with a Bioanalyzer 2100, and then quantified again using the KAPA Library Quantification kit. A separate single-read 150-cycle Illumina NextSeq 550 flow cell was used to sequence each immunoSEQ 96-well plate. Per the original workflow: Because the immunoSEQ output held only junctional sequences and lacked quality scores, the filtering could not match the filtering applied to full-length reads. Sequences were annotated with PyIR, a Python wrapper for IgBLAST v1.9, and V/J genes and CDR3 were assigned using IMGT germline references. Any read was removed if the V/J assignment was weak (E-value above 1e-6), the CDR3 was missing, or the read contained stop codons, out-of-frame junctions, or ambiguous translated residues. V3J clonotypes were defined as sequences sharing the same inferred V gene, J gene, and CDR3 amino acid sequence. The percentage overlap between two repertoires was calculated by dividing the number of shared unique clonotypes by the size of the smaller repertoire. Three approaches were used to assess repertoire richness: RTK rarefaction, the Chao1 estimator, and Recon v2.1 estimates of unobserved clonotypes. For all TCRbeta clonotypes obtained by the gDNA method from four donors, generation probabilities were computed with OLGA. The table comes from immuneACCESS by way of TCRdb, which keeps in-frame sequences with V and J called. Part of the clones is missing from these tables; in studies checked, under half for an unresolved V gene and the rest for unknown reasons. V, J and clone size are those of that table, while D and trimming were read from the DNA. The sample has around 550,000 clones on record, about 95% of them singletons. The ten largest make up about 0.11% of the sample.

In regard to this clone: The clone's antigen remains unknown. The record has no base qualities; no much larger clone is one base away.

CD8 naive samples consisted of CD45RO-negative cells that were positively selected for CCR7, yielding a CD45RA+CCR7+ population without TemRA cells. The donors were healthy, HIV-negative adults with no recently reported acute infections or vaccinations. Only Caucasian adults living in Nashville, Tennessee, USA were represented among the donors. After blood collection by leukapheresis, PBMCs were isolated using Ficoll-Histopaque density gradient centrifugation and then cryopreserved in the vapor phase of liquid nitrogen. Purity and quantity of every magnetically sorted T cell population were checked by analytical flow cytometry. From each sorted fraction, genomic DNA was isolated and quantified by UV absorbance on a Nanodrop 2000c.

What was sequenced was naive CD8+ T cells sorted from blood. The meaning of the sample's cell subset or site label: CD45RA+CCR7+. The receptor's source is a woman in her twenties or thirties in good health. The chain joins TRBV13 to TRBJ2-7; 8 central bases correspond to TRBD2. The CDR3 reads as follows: CASSRREDTSYEQYF. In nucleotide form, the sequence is TGTGCCAGCAGCCGGCGGGAGGACACCAGCTACGAGCAGTACTTC. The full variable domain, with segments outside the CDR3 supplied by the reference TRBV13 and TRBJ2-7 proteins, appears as AAGVIQSPRHLIKEKRETATLKCYPIPRHDTVYWYQQGPGQDPQFLISFYEKMQSDKGSIPDRFSAQQFSDYHSELNMSSLELGDSALYFCASSRREDTSYEQYFGPGTRLTVT.